One sample yielded the 3 T cell receptor gamma chains listed below, sequenced in a study of γδ T cells in repeated Plasmodium falciparum infection. Bulk repertoires came from Vgamma9/Vdelta2+ or Vdelta2-negative gammadelta T cells flow-sorted from PBMC. TCRdb fed the multiplex PCR reads into CATT to redo clone calling. The sample holds about 30,000 gamma-chain clones; over 1.1% are singletons and the top ten take approximately 19%. The sample was gamma-delta T cells from blood. The receptors here all came from a pool of human donors (malaria-infected and uninfected, not separated).

This clone was recorded many times. The TCRdb protein comes from a much larger clone and disagrees with this DNA's translation at residue 5, likely due to a read error; the protein given here is derived from the DNA. The chain is built from TRGV9 and TRGJP. V shed 6 bases and J 4 bases; nucleotides not matched to a gene: 6. The CDR3 runs to 16 residues. Germline V gene sequence: CDR1 GITISATS, CDR2 ISYDGTV (reference sequence). The CDR3 DNA reads as TGTGCCTTGTGGAGCACCCAAGAGTTGGGCAAAAAAATCAAGGTATTT. As protein: CALWSTQELGKKIKVF.

This clone appeared a few times. This DNA's translation differs at residue 9 from TCRdb's protein, which comes from a much larger clone; a read error is likely, and the protein shown is translated from the DNA. The CDR3 reads CALWEVGNHKKLF. CDR3 coding DNA: TGTGCCTTGTGGGAGGTCGGGAATCATAAGAAACTCTTT. This chain uses TRGV9 with TRGJ1 or TRGJ2. No J gene is reported in TCRdb; it was inferred here by comparing the DNA with germline. J lost 8 bases, V lost 1 base, and 8 bases had no gene match. CDR3 length: 13 amino acids. CDR1 GITISATS and CDR2 ISYDGTV come from the germline V gene (reference sequence).

This clone has only a few counts. TCRdb has a much larger clone's protein, which differs at residue 12 from the translation of this DNA, likely because of a read error; what is shown is the protein translated from the DNA. The V gene is given as TRGV8, and no J gene call is available. CDR1 and CDR2 (germline): VENAVY, YDSYNSRV. The CDR3 totals 14 residues. CDR3 in amino acids: CATWDKSSDWIETF. In DNA form, the CDR3 reads TGTGCCACCTGGGATAAGAGTAGTGATTGGATCGAGACGTTT.